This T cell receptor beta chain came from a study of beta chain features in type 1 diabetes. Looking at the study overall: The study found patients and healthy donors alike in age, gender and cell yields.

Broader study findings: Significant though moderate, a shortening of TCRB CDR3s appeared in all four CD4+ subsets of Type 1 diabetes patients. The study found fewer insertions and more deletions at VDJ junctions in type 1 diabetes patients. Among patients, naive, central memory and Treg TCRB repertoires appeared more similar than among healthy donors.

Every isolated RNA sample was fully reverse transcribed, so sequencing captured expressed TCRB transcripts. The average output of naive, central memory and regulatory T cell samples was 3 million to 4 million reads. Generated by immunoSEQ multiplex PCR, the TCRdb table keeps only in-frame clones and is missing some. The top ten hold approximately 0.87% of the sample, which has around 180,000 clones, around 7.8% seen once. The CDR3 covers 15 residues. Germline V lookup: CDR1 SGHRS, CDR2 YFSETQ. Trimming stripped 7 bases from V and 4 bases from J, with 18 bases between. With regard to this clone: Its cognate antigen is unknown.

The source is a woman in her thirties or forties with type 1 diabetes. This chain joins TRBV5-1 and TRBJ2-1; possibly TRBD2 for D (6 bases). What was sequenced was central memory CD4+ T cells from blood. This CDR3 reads CASRGGGALYNEQFF. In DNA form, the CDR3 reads TGCGCCAGCCGGGGCGGCGGGGCGCTTTACAATGAGCAGTTCTTC.